This T cell receptor beta chain was obtained from a study of shared clonotypes between healthy human individuals. In the study overall: Each donor had three CD4 naive, three CD4 memory, two CD8 naive and one CD8 memory plate.

Assay used: immunoSEQ multiplex PCR; TCRdb lists only in-frame clones, some missing. The data hold 110,000 or so clones, with 68% observed a single time. V was trimmed by 6 bases and J by 4 bases, leaving 16 bases between them. The CDR3 spans 14 residues. Germline CDR1 reads MDHEN; CDR2 reads SYDVKM. Overall study findings and caveats: Of the naive CD4 clonotypes, around 4.9% were shared across a few donors. A limitation of the genetic and exposure-history diversity represented arose from few donors.

As to this clone: Its matching antigen is unknown.

The specimen sequenced was memory CD8+ T cells sorted from blood. Subset denoted: CD45RO+ cells pooled with CCR7-negative TemRA cells. The chain joins TRBV28 to TRBJ2-7, with D perhaps matching TRBD1 (5 bases). This clonotype originated in a young woman in good health. CDR3 in amino acids: CASRWAGLRYEQYF. CDR3 bases: TGTGCCAGCAGGTGGGCAGGGCTAAGGTACGAGCAGTACTTC.